These T cell receptor beta chains were read from a single sample in a study of blood T cell repertoires in COVID-19. Data came from immunoSEQ multiplex PCR; TCRdb stores just in-frame clones and leaves some out. The sample lists 200,000 to 250,000 clones; 80% to 85% were seen once. The sample taken for sequencing was peripheral blood. The receptors derive from a woman aged 65 to 85 with COVID-19, enrolled during active disease. The conserved cysteine and the conserved F or W are not part of the CDR3 here. D genes are given only for firm matches. Size values are once, few and many counts, or a class for expanded clones, and some rows have none.

TRBV7-2 . . ASSPVSNYGYT
TRBV2 TRBD2 . ASSELLADYNEQF
TRBV2 TRBD2 . ASNRLAGGTDTQY
TRBV30 . . AWRQGRYEQY
TRBV19 . . ATSLEGINNQPQH
TRBV5-1 TRBD2 . ASSRTAGANEQY
TRBV2 TRBD1 . ASSPGTGNEKLF
TRBV27 TRBD2 . ASRPTSGRAWELF
TRBV27 TRBD2 . ASSIERGPGSEQY
TRBV4-1 TRBD1 . ASSQVGTGGSETQY
TRBV5-1 TRBD1 once ASSLGQGNEKLF
TRBV7-6 TRBD2 once ASSQAVAGGQLGYNEQF
TRBV19 . . ASSKKRVNSYEQY
TRBV6-5 TRBD1 . ASRRQGGGNQPQH
TRBV6-5 TRBD1 . ASSYSQGARKNIQY
TRBV29-1 . . SVEGLAVKNTEAF
TRBV7-2 . once ASSQAQGSGNTIY
TRBV27 . . ASSTPGETQY
TRBV7-9 TRBD1 . ASSPGTGKD
TRBV24-1 TRBD2 . ATSDGLAGDTHEQY
TRBV28 . . ASIIQENSNQPQH
TRBV28 . . ASSLRLGEQY
TRBV15 . few ATSRGADTEAF
TRBV6-5 . . ASSYRGGNQPQH
TRBV30 . . AWSAGRDGGSNQPQH
TRBV27 TRBD1 . ASSPSTGWAF
TRBV6-1 . . ASSETRTGELF
TRBV5-5 TRBD2 once ASRKGLLAGGPNEQF
TRBV24-1 TRBD2 . ATSDLTSAADTQY
TRBV19 . . ATSRGRASGYT
TRBV12-3/TRBV12-4 . . ASSSIVEQY
TRBV18 TRBD1 . ASSPTQGSAGEQY
TRBV7-8 TRBD1 . ASSFRVWDSRSLGTQY
TRBV30 . . AWSDSSNYGYT
TRBV29-1 . once SVEGQAVGETQY
TRBV19 TRBD1 few ASDRGPNGELF
TRBV18 TRBD1 . ASSPGQGEKLF
TRBV27 TRBD1 . ASSQDRGDKY
TRBV5-4 . . ATTTGGNSYEQY
TRBV28 TRBD1 . ASSAGTVLGETQY
TRBV7-2 . . ASSLGNTEAYGYT
TRBV18 TRBD1 . ASSRMDRANNQPQH